A single TCR beta chain is shown here with its context. The CDR3 is 15 residues long. The germline V gene encodes CDR1 SGHAT and CDR2 FQDESV (reference sequence). With 3 bases clipped from V and 4 bases from J, the junction kept 6 bases outside the gene matches. This sample was included in a study of blood T cell repertoires in COVID-19. Method: immunoSEQ multiplex PCR; TCRdb's copy keeps in-frame clones and lacks some. The sample shows more than 85,000 clones, roughly four fifths of them seen only once. This chain links TRBV11-1 with TRBJ2-5; TRBD1 matches 9 bases. Sequencing was done on a sample of peripheral blood. The origin of this receptor is a man aged 35 to 55 with active or convalescent COVID-19. The DNA for the CDR3 is TGTGCCAGCAGCTTGCCCGGGACAGGGCTAGAGACCCAGTACTTC. Its translation: CASSLPGTGLETQYF. Combining the CDR3 with reference TRBV11-1 and TRBJ2-5 gives the whole variable domain EAEVAQSPRYKITEKSQAVAFWCDPISGHATLYWYRQILGQGPELLVQFQDESVVDDSQLPKDRFSAERLKGVDSTLKIQPAELGDSAMYLCASSLPGTGLETQYFGPGTRLLVL.